A selection of T cell receptor beta chains follows, all from one sample in a study of T cell responses to AZD1222 COVID-19 vaccine. TCRdb's table, derived via immunoSEQ multiplex PCR, lists solely in-frame clones and lacks some. The data hold about 140,000 clones, with 88% observed a single time. Material: peripheral blood, obtained 28 days after the second dose of the MenACWY control vaccine. The receptor set was obtained from an adult who received the MenACWY meningococcal vaccine as a control. Both conserved end residues are part of each CDR3. The D gene is left open where the match is weak. Expanded clones get a size class; other rows say once, few or many, or leave the size out.

d_call	v_call	clone_size	j_call	cdr3_nt	cdr3_aa
TRBD1	TRBV18	NA	TRBJ1-2	TGTGCCAGCTCATCGGGACAGGGCGACTATGGCTACACCTTC	CASSSGQGDYGYTF
NA	TRBV11-3	NA	TRBJ2-3	TGTGCCAGCAGCTTAGGGAGGGGGGACACAGATACGCAGTATTTT	CASSLGRGDTDTQYF
NA	TRBV2	NA	TRBJ1-2	TGTGCCAGCAGTGCGGGGGGTTCTACAGATGGCTACACCTTC	CASSAGGSTDGYTF
NA	TRBV11-2	NA	TRBJ2-7	TGTGCCAGCAGCTTAGGGGGGGCCTCGGGCACTTCGAGGGAGCAGTACTTC	CASSLGGASGTSREQYF
NA	TRBV14	NA	TRBJ1-1	TGTGCCAGCAGCCAAGCAGGGCGCACTGAAGCTTTCTTT	CASSQAGRTEAFF
TRBD1	TRBV3-1/TRBV3-2	NA	TRBJ1-3	TGTGCCAGCAGCCTAGGCAGACAGGGGGCCACCATATATTTT	CASSLGRQGATIYF
TRBD1	TRBV2	NA	TRBJ1-2	TGTGCCAGCAGATACGGACAGGGGGGCGGCTATGGCTACACCTTC	CASRYGQGGGYGYTF
NA	TRBV2	few	TRBJ1-5	TGTGCCAGCCGTGATTCCAGGGGCGCGGGTAATCAGCCCCAGCATTTT	CASRDSRGAGNQPQHF
NA	TRBV29-1	NA	TRBJ1-2	TGCAGCGTTGTGGGCACTAACTATGGCTACACCTTC	CSVVGTNYGYTF
TRBD1	TRBV29-1	NA	TRBJ1-1	TGCAGCGTCGCGAACCAGGGGGCTAGGACTGAAGCTTTCTTT	CSVANQGARTEAFF
NA	TRBV7-7	NA	TRBJ2-5	TGTGCTAGCAGTTCAGACAGCGGAGGGACCCAGTACTTC	CASSSDSGGTQYF
NA	TRBV3-1/TRBV3-2	few	TRBJ2-3	TGTGCCAGCAAAGCATCTAGCACAGATACGCAGTATTTT	CASKASSTDTQYF
TRBD1	TRBV24-1	NA	TRBJ2-7	TGTGCCACCGCTTCTGGACAGGGGTACTCCTACGAGCAGTACTTC	CATASGQGYSYEQYF
NA	TRBV14	NA	TRBJ2-7	TGTGCCAGCAGCCAAGATCTATCGAGGTTCTACGAGCAGTACTTC	CASSQDLSRFYEQYF
TRBD1	TRBV6-6	NA	TRBJ1-6	TGTGCCAGCATCCAGGGACAGGGAGTCCCCTCACCCCTCCACTTT	CASIQGQGVPSPLHF
NA	TRBV7-9	once	TRBJ1-3	TGTGCCAGCAGCCCCGGCTGGAACACCATATATTTT	CASSPGWNTIYF
NA	TRBV5-1	NA	TRBJ1-2	TGCGCCAGCAGCTACGGGACGGACTATGGCTACACCTTC	CASSYGTDYGYTF
TRBD2	TRBV11-2	NA	TRBJ2-1	TGTGCCAGCAGCAGGTTGGGACTAGCGGGATTTCTCGCCTACAATGAGCAGTTCTTC	CASSRLGLAGFLAYNEQFF
TRBD2	TRBV18	NA	TRBJ2-2	TGTGCCAGCTCACCACGTGTAGCGGGGGACCTCACCGGGGAGCTGTTTTTT	CASSPRVAGDLTGELFF
NA	TRBV10-1	NA	TRBJ2-1	TGCGCCAGCGCGGTAAGGGGGGAAGGGACACCTGAGTGGTCCTACAATGAGCAGTTCTTC	CASAVRGEGTPEWSYNEQFF
NA	TRBV6-5	NA	TRBJ1-5	TGTGCCAGCAATCTAGGACCCACTAGGGAGCAGCCCCAGCATTTT	CASNLGPTREQPQHF
TRBD2	TRBV6-5	NA	TRBJ2-5	TGTGCCAGCCAATACCGGGCCTCGGGAGGGGAGACCCAGTACTTC	CASQYRASGGETQYF
NA	TRBV7-2	NA	TRBJ1-5	TGTGCCAGCAGCTTAAGGCATAGCAATCAGCCCCAGCATTTT	CASSLRHSNQPQHF
TRBD1	TRBV5-6	NA	TRBJ1-1	TGTGCCAGCAGCTTACAGGGGGCGAGATCTGAAGCTTTCTTT	CASSLQGARSEAFF
NA	TRBV7-2	NA	TRBJ1-4	TGTGCCAGCAGCCAAGGGGGGTTTGCGACTAATGAAAAACTGTTTTTT	CASSQGGFATNEKLFF
NA	TRBV6-6	NA	TRBJ1-4	TGTGCCAGCAGGGGTGGGCAGGGCCTTAATGAAAAACTGTTTTTT	CASRGGQGLNEKLFF
NA	TRBV2	NA	TRBJ2-3	TGTGCCAGCACGCGGGATAGCACAGATACGCAGTATTTT	CASTRDSTDTQYF
NA	TRBV6-2/TRBV6-3	NA	TRBJ1-6	TGTGCCAGCAGTTACCCTTACAGGGCTCGGGCACCCCTCCACTTT	CASSYPYRARAPLHF
NA	TRBV7-8	NA	TRBJ2-7	TGTGCCAGCAGCCATCCGGGGGCCTACGAGCAGTACTTC	CASSHPGAYEQYF
NA	TRBV7-2	NA	TRBJ2-5	TGTGCCAGCAGCCCCGGGAATACGTACCAAGAGACCCAGTACTTC	CASSPGNTYQETQYF
TRBD1	TRBV6-4	NA	TRBJ1-5	TGTGCCAGCAGAGTTTCGGGACAGGCTAGCAATCAGCCCCAGCATTTT	CASRVSGQASNQPQHF
NA	TRBV5-6	NA	TRBJ2-1	TGTGCCAGCAGTTTCATAAGGTACAATGAGCAGTTCTTC	CASSFIRYNEQFF
NA	TRBV13	once	TRBJ1-1	TGTGCCAGCAGCGCGACCGAGTCGAACATGAACACTGAAGCTTTCTTT	CASSATESNMNTEAFF
TRBD2	TRBV28	NA	TRBJ2-3	TGTGCCAGCAGGGGAGCGGGAGCCGGCGGGGATACGCAGTATTTT	CASRGAGAGGDTQYF
NA	TRBV7-6	NA	TRBJ2-7	TGTGCCAGCAGCGTCCTCCCGGGCGGAGGTTACGAGCAGTACTTC	CASSVLPGGGYEQYF
TRBD1	TRBV6-2/TRBV6-3	NA	TRBJ1-1	TGTGCCAGCAGTGCTTGGGACAGCCCTTTCGGGACTGAAGCTTTCTTT	CASSAWDSPFGTEAFF
NA	TRBV11-3	NA	TRBJ2-7	TGTGCCAGCAGCTCCACCGGGATCCGGGCCTACGAGCAGTACTTC	CASSSTGIRAYEQYF
TRBD2	TRBV6-6	NA	TRBJ2-5	TGTGCCAGCAGTACCCGGGGGGGTCAAGAGACCCAGTACTTC	CASSTRGGQETQYF
NA	TRBV7-2	NA	TRBJ2-1	TGTGCCAGCAGCTTACTCCAGCCGGACCACAATGAGCAGTTCTTC	CASSLLQPDHNEQFF
TRBD1	TRBV4-1	NA	TRBJ1-2	TGCGCCAGCAGCCAAGATCTGGCGGGACAGGGGCAACGGTATGGCTACACCTTC	CASSQDLAGQGQRYGYTF
NA	TRBV9	once	TRBJ1-3	TGTGCCAGCAGCGATACAGGCGGGCGAGGAAACACCATATATTTT	CASSDTGGRGNTIYF
NA	TRBV12-3/TRBV12-4	NA	TRBJ2-7	TGTGCCAGCAGTTTGGGTTACTACGAGCAGTACTTC	CASSLGYYEQYF
NA	TRBV10-3	few	TRBJ1-2	TGTGCCATCAGTGAGCCGCCGGCTAAGGGCTACACCTTC	CAISEPPAKGYTF
NA	TRBV7-3	NA	TRBJ1-2	TGTGCCAGCAGCTTAGGGGGTTGGGATGGCTACACCTTC	CASSLGGWDGYTF
NA	TRBV5-1	NA	TRBJ1-1	TGCGCCAGCAGCAACGATACAGGGAACACTGAAGCTTTCTTT	CASSNDTGNTEAFF
TRBD2	TRBV2	once	TRBJ2-7	TGTGCCAGCAGTGAAGCGCGGGGGGCTACGTACTTC	CASSEARGATYF
TRBD1	TRBV27	NA	TRBJ2-7	TGTGCCAGCAGTTCCCGGGGGACAGGATTGTCCTACGAGCAGTACTTC	CASSSRGTGLSYEQYF
NA	TRBV11-3	NA	TRBJ2-7	TGTGCCAGCAGCTTAGTACAGTTGGGGTACGAGCAGTACTTC	CASSLVQLGYEQYF
TRBD1	TRBV24-1	NA	TRBJ1-1	TGTGCCACCAGTGACCCCGGGACAGGGAACACTGAAGCTTTCTTT	CATSDPGTGNTEAFF
NA	TRBV2	NA	TRBJ1-3	TGTGCCAGCAGTGAGGCTGGAAACACCATATATTTT	CASSEAGNTIYF
NA	TRBV7-2	NA	TRBJ1-2	TGTGCCAGCAGTTACAGGAACTATGGCTACACCTTC	CASSYRNYGYTF
NA	TRBV7-9	NA	TRBJ1-5	TGTGCCAGCAACCGACACAGCAATCAGCCCCAGCATTTT	CASNRHSNQPQHF
TRBD1	TRBV19	few	TRBJ1-2	TGTGCCAGTACCCCCACCCAGGGGGCTTATGGCTACACCTTC	CASTPTQGAYGYTF
TRBD2	TRBV5-1	NA	TRBJ2-1	TGCGCCAGCAGCTCCTCTAGCGGGAGGTCCTCCTACAATGAGCAGTTCTTC	CASSSSSGRSSYNEQFF